The text below deals with one T cell receptor beta chain. Its target is unknown. This sample is drawn from a study of T cell responses to AZD1222 COVID-19 vaccine. Study in general: Second doses at about 4 or about 12 weeks were pooled. Overall study findings and caveats: Spike-wide vaccine-associated CD4 TCRs dominated at 160-218 and 743-854. Sampling that yielded the repertoires occurred only after the peak T cell response.

The method was immunoSEQ multiplex PCR; TCRdb's version includes in-frame clones alone and lacks a portion of them. The data show about 150,000 clones, 90% seen once. The trim removed 5 bases at V and 5 bases at J, leaving 26 bases unmatched. The CDR3 extends over 20 amino acids. Germline V gene data show CDR1 as KGHDR and CDR2 as SFDVKD. The sequence derives from an adult in good health. The rearrangement uses TRBV24-1 and TRBJ2-7; TRBD1 agrees at 7 bases. This specimen consisted of peripheral blood, obtained on day 0 of AZD1222 vaccination. CDR3 DNA: TGTGCCACCAGTGCCTGGATTCCCCCAAACCAACAGGGGAGTAGGGACGAGCAGTACTTC. It translates to CATSAWIPPNQQGSRDEQYF.